What follows is one TCR beta chain and its context. It has no known antigen specificity. There are no base qualities to consult, and no much larger clone falls within one base. The germline V gene gives CDR1 as MDHEN and CDR2 as SYDVKM. V loses 1 base of germline sequence and J loses 1 base, and the interval between the two ends is 17 bases. The CDR3, cysteine through phenylalanine, is 19 amino acids long. Just the 57-base CDR3 DNA is kept, in frame starting at base 1. The record originates from a study of blood T cell repertoires in COVID-19 (dated by TCRdb to 2020 to 2021). Concerning the study at large: Samples covering the acute and convalescent phases of COVID-19 were provided by collaborators in the United States, Italy and Spain. Nearly every sample came with metadata listing a de-identified subject ID, COVID-19 status, age in years and sex. The material from the prospective study consisted of cDNA or gDNA derived from T cells, B-cell-depleted T cells, or PBMCs. Where HLA class I and class II types were available, the types were taken from metadata supplied by the sample provider, not from assay-based typing. Deeply sampled blood TCRbeta repertoires from subjects exposed to, actively infected with, or recovered from COVID-19 were included in the dataset. The repertoires were made available in a free public database intended to serve as a resource for research on the immune response to SARS-CoV-2. Samples were obtained from the ongoing ImmuneRACE study (first 160 participants) and from over 1,000 subjects provided by 6 global collaborators. Study-wide findings and limitations: The amount of clinical and demographic metadata varied by source and participant and was provided uncurated.

Collaborating institutions collected whole blood in K2EDTA tubes following their own protocols. For TCRbeta analysis, collaborator samples were shipped as frozen whole blood, as isolated PBMCs, or as DNA extracted from either sample type. TCRbeta CDR3 regions were amplified from genomic DNA by means of the immunoSEQ Assay, a bias-controlled multiplex PCR. The published analysis was carried out like this. The number of nucleated cells in each sample was estimated by amplification of reference gene primers within the assay. To quantify the absolute abundance of each unique TCRbeta CDR3 rearrangement, sequence reads were collapsed and filtered. Productive Simpson clonality was computed per sample as the square root of Simpson's diversity index over productive rearrangements. This immuneACCESS table, as held by TCRdb, lists in-frame sequences with V and J called but not all clones. Of the missing ones, under half trace to an unresolved V gene in checked studies; the others have no known cause. Clonal size and the V and J genes are those of that table, whereas D and trimming came from the DNA. In this sample the table shows about 150,000 clones, 75% to 90% of which occur a single time. The biggest ten clones account for about 15% of the sample.

The chain joins TRBV28 to TRBJ2-6; tentative D gene TRBD2, with 7 bases matching. Sequencing was performed on peripheral blood. This TCR came from a woman in her 40s with acute or convalescent COVID-19. CDR3 loop: CASSLLGGGGISGANVLTF. In nucleotide form, the sequence is TGTGCCAGCAGTTTATTAGGCGGGGGCGGAATTTCTGGGGCCAACGTCCTGACTTTC. When the CDR3 is completed using the reference TRBV28 and TRBJ2-6 genes on either side, the full variable domain is DVKVTQSSRYLVKRTGEKVFLECVQDMDHENMFWYRQDPGLGLRLIYFSYDVKMKEKGDIPEGYSVSREKKERFSLILESASTNQTSMYLCASSLLGGGGISGANVLTFGAGSRLTVL.